This is a list of T cell receptor beta chains from one sample in a study of T cells in Graves' hyperthyroidism and ophthalmopathy. MiXCR, run by TCRdb on the multiplex PCR reads, gives a single entry per CDR3 protein. The sample contains over 700,000 distinct CDR3 sequences, around 40% of which appear only once. The sample was blood. These receptors were collected from a woman between 40 and 55 years old with Graves' hyperthyroidism. Each CDR3 is given with its conserved first and last residue. The order of the fields is V gene, J gene, CDR3 protein.

v_gene: TRBV4-3
j_gene: TRBJ2-7
CDR3aa: CASSHGTSGRKEQYF

v_gene: TRBV6-1
j_gene: TRBJ2-2
CDR3aa: CASTRGQGTGELFF

v_gene: TRBV5-5
j_gene: TRBJ1-4
CDR3aa: CASSHRQGGVEKLFF

v_gene: TRBV6-1
j_gene: TRBJ1-5
CDR3aa: CASSERSLQPQHF

v_gene: TRBV6-1
j_gene: TRBJ1-4
CDR3aa: CASERQGTSDGEKLFF

v_gene: TRBV2
j_gene: TRBJ1-2
CDR3aa: CASRNTGLGGYTF

v_gene: TRBV20-1
j_gene: TRBJ1-2
CDR3aa: CSARDYRTGSYGYTF

v_gene: TRBV9
j_gene: TRBJ1-2
CDR3aa: CASSVSGSYGYTF

v_gene: TRBV5-1
j_gene: TRBJ2-5
CDR3aa: CASTEQGPETQYF

v_gene: TRBV10-3
j_gene: TRBJ1-1
CDR3aa: CAISDPETGNTEAFF

v_gene: TRBV5-6
j_gene: TRBJ1-4
CDR3aa: CASSRPGEKLFF

v_gene: TRBV6-5
j_gene: TRBJ1-2
CDR3aa: CASRKMTGDGYTF

v_gene: TRBV2
j_gene: TRBJ2-7
CDR3aa: CASSEALHEGYEQYF

v_gene: TRBV29-1
j_gene: TRBJ1-1
CDR3aa: CSAGTGGSDEAFF

v_gene: TRBV20-1
j_gene: TRBJ2-6
CDR3aa: CSASVDSGANVLTF

v_gene: TRBV2
j_gene: TRBJ1-2
CDR3aa: CASSAWTGGAGGYTF

v_gene: TRBV6-4
j_gene: TRBJ1-5
CDR3aa: CASSQTGMNQSQHF

v_gene: TRBV19
j_gene: TRBJ2-5
CDR3aa: CASSAGTSATRYRETQYF

v_gene: TRBV14
j_gene: TRBJ2-7
CDR3aa: CASSQDPARPRSDEQYF

v_gene: TRBV7-2
j_gene: TRBJ1-3
CDR3aa: CASSLSGTDGTIYF

v_gene: TRBV15
j_gene: TRBJ1-2
CDR3aa: CATSSKGRWNYGYTF

v_gene: TRBV29-1
j_gene: TRBJ1-1
CDR3aa: CSVAWGAEAFF

v_gene: TRBV10-1
j_gene: TRBJ2-2
CDR3aa: CASSVQGTGELFF

v_gene: TRBV14
j_gene: TRBJ2-7
CDR3aa: CASSPGLRAEQYF

v_gene: TRBV7-9
j_gene: TRBJ2-5
CDR3aa: CASSLGRIPGLAKTQYF

v_gene: TRBV4-3
j_gene: TRBJ1-1
CDR3aa: CARPGHWNTEAFF

v_gene: TRBV7-2
j_gene: TRBJ1-1
CDR3aa: CASSLARDRVTKAFF

v_gene: TRBV7-2
j_gene: TRBJ1-6
CDR3aa: CASSPRRGVGSPLHF

v_gene: TRBV9
j_gene: TRBJ1-3
CDR3aa: CASRDLQGAAGNTIYF

v_gene: TRBV5-1
j_gene: TRBJ2-3
CDR3aa: CASSLAPVGDTQYF

v_gene: TRBV7-9
j_gene: TRBJ1-1
CDR3aa: CASSATGGSVTEAFF

v_gene: TRBV10-3
j_gene: TRBJ1-1
CDR3aa: CASSGAGYIGGTEAFF

v_gene: TRBV29-1
j_gene: TRBJ2-7
CDR3aa: CSVEGGDKGSEQYF

v_gene: TRBV29-1
j_gene: TRBJ1-1
CDR3aa: CSVDHAFF

v_gene: TRBV10-3
j_gene: TRBJ1-2
CDR3aa: CAISDTGHYGYTF

v_gene: TRBV10-3
j_gene: TRBJ1-5
CDR3aa: CTIRAEGQLQHF

v_gene: TRBV5-6
j_gene: TRBJ2-7
CDR3aa: CASSTVHHEQYF

v_gene: TRBV9
j_gene: TRBJ2-7
CDR3aa: CASSADPGQGSHEQYF

v_gene: TRBV9
j_gene: TRBJ1-2
CDR3aa: CASSANQGAGYTF

v_gene: TRBV14
j_gene: TRBJ1-1
CDR3aa: CASSQDRGQFTEAFF

v_gene: TRBV14
j_gene: TRBJ2-7
CDR3aa: CASSWVSYEEQYF